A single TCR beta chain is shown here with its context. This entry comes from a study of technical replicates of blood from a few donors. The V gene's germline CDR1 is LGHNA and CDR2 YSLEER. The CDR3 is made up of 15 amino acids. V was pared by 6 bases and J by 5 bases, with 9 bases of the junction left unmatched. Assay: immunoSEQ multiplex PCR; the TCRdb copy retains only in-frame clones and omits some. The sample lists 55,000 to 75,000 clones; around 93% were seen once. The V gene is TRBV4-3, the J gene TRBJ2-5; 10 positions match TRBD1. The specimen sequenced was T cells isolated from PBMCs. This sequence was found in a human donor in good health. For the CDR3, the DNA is TGCGCCAGCAGTCTGGACAGGGGGATCCAGGAGACCCAGTACTTC. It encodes CASSLDRGIQETQYF.